This passage covers 25 T cell receptor beta chains from one sample sequenced in a study of cytomegalovirus exposure and HLA in healthy donors. Amplification used 60 Vbeta primers and 13 Jbeta primers. Some clones are missing from TCRdb's copy, which holds only in-frame ones; the method was immunoSEQ multiplex PCR. The sample shows 30,000 to 35,000 clones, and 1.9% sits with its ten largest clones. Source material: PBMCs. These receptors originate from a woman aged 35 to 49 in good health and CMV-seropositive.

This rearrangement joins TRBV4-1 to TRBJ2-1, with 7 positions matching TRBD2. The V gene's germline CDR1 is MGHRA and CDR2 YSYEKL. The J segment lost 8 bases and the V segment lost 3 bases, leaving 10 bases of the junction unmatched. The CDR3 length is 15 residues. The CDR3 DNA sequence: TGCGCCAGCAGCCAGGGTCTAGCGGTTATGTATGAGCAGTTCTTC. Its translation: CASSQGLAVMYEQFF.

The rearrangement joins TRBV27 to TRBJ2-2, with 9 bases lining up with TRBD1. The V gene's germline CDR1 is MNHEY and CDR2 SMNVEV (reference sequence). The CDR3 contains 16 residues. V lost 3 bases and J lost 6; bases outside the gene matches: 8. The CDR3 nucleotides are TGTGCCAGCAGTTTCGTCGGGACAGGGTTAGCCGGGGAGCTGTTTTTT. Protein sequence: CASSFVGTGLAGELFF.

The chain carries TRBV4-2 and TRBJ2-3; 7 nucleotides match TRBD1. Germline V gene lookup returns CDR1 LGHNA and CDR2 YNFKEQ. After removal of 3 bases from V and 2 bases from J, the junction contained 11 bases not matched to a gene. There are 17 residues in the CDR3. CDR3 nucleotide sequence: TGTGCCAGCAGCCAGGAAAACAGGGGTAGGCCCACAGATACGCAGTATTTT. Encoded protein: CASSQENRGRPTDTQYF.

This chain links TRBV2 with TRBJ1-4, with a tentative D call TRBD1 (6 bases). Trimming took off 6 bases at V and 0 bases at J, with 11 bases between the two ends. The CDR3 consists of 15 residues. Germline V gives CDR1 SNHLY, CDR2 FYNNEI. CDR3 DNA: TGTGCCAGCAGATACCAGGGGTCAACTAATGAAAAACTGTTTTTT. Its translation is CASRYQGSTNEKLFF.

The genes are TRBV19 and TRBJ2-1; 11 bases map to TRBD2. This CDR3 has 13 residues. The junction had 9 bases not matched to a gene; V was cut back by 5 bases and J by 15 bases. Germline CDR1 is LNHDA and CDR2 is SQIVND (reference sequence). CDR3 in amino acids: CASSLVTSGRPFF. Written as DNA, the CDR3 is TGTGCCAGTAGTCTGGTAACTAGCGGGAGACCGTTCTTC.

The gene calls are TRBV27 and TRBJ2-5; TRBD1 agrees at 8 bases. The J segment lost 5 bases and the V segment lost 6 bases, leaving 11 bases of the junction unmatched. The CDR3 sequence is 15 residues long. Germline V CDR1 and CDR2: MNHEY, SMNVEV (reference sequence). DNA for the CDR3: TGTGCCAGCAGCTACCTGGGCAGGGGGCTTGAGACCCAGTACTTC. It specifies CASSYLGRGLETQYF.

This chain links TRBV30 with TRBJ2-7; 9 bases match TRBD1. V dropped 4 bases and J dropped 4; count of bases not matched to a gene: 17. This CDR3 region has 17 residues. Germline V gene lookup returns CDR1 GTSNPN and CDR2 SVGIG (reference sequence). In DNA form, the CDR3 reads TGTGCCTGGACCTTAGGACAGGGGTCCCTTTCCTTATACGAGCAGTACTTC. Translated, it gives CAWTLGQGSLSLYEQYF.

The V and J genes are TRBV27 and TRBJ1-2; maybe TRBD1 (5 bases). The V and J ends lost 1 base and 1 base respectively, with 10 bases between them. Germline loops: CDR1 MNHEY, CDR2 SMNVEV (reference sequence). CDR3 length equals 15 residues. This CDR3 is CASSLFPQGNYGYTF. For the CDR3, the DNA is TGTGCCAGCAGTTTATTCCCCCAGGGTAACTATGGCTACACCTTC.

This rearrangement joins TRBV27 to TRBJ2-7; 8 nucleotides line up with TRBD1. V was clipped by 5 bases and J by 3 bases; unmatched bases: 12. The CDR3 runs to 16 residues. CDR1 is MNHEY, CDR2 SMNVEV, per germline (reference sequence). The CDR3 coding sequence is TGTGCCAGCAGTGCAGACACAACCGGGACAGGCTACGAGCAGTACTTC. Its translation is CASSADTTGTGYEQYF.

V gene TRBV5-4 combines with J gene TRBJ2-7, with TRBD1 identical over 7 bases. Per germline, CDR1 SGHNT and CDR2 YYREEE (reference sequence). J was trimmed by 3 bases and V by 4 bases; bases with no gene match: 4. The CDR3 contains 13 residues. CDR3 amino acids: CASSGGQLYEQYF. The CDR3 region has the DNA TGTGCCAGCAGCGGGGGACAGCTCTACGAGCAGTACTTC.

The chain couples TRBV6-6 to TRBJ2-6; a weak D match, TRBD2 (6 bases). Looked up from germline, CDR1 is MNHNY and CDR2 is SVGAGI (reference sequence). Trimming stripped 8 bases from V and 4 bases from J, with 9 bases between. This CDR3 is 13 amino acids long. The CDR3: CASGGPGANVLTF. The CDR3 DNA reads as TGTGCCAGCGGAGGGCCGGGGGCCAACGTCCTGACTTTC.

This chain links TRBV27 with TRBJ1-5; TRBD1 matches 9 bases. Per germline, CDR1 MNHEY and CDR2 SMNVEV (reference sequence). The CDR3 loop spans 15 amino acids. Losses at the gene ends were 4 bases for V and 7 bases for J; bases not matched to a gene: 8. CDR3 protein: CASSSQTGGWQPQHF. CDR3 DNA sequence: TGTGCCAGCAGTTCACAAACAGGGGGCTGGCAGCCCCAGCATTTT.

The chain combines TRBV6-1 with TRBJ1-4; D unclear. V dropped 5 bases and J dropped 8 bases, with 15 bases sitting between them. The CDR3 is 14 residues long. Germline values: CDR1 MNHNS, CDR2 SASEGT. CDR3 DNA sequence: TGTGCCAGCAGTAACTTCAACGGAGGGGAAAAACTGTTTTTT. It encodes CASSNFNGGEKLFF.

This chain links TRBV5-1 with TRBJ1-6; weak D call: TRBD1 (5 bases). The V end was cut by 1 base, the J end by 10 bases, with 15 bases between. This CDR3 is built from 15 residues. Per germline, CDR1 SGHRS and CDR2 YFSETQ. CDR3 nucleotides: TGCGCCAGCAGCTTGACGGGGGGTGTTTACTCACCCCTCCACTTT. This gives the protein CASSLTGGVYSPLHF.

CDR3 bases: TGTGCCAGCAGTGATCAAACTCCTGGAAACACCATATATTTT. It codes for CASSDQTPGNTIYF. The chain has TRBV6-1 and TRBJ1-3; D not certain. V was clipped by 3 bases and J by 2 bases, with 8 bases between them. The CDR3 contains 14 residues. Germline V gives CDR1 MNHNS, CDR2 SASEGT.

This sequence joins TRBV10-1 and TRBJ2-5, with 9 positions matching TRBD2. Germline trimming cut 5 bases from V and 4 bases from J; bases unmatched to any gene: 14. CDR3 length equals 17 residues. Germline CDR1 reads WNHNN; CDR2 reads SYGVQD (reference sequence). CDR3 protein: CASSRTLREGGGETQYF. The DNA for the CDR3 is TGCGCCAGCAGTAGAACGTTGCGGGAGGGTGGAGGAGAGACCCAGTACTTC.

This sequence joins TRBV18 and TRBJ2-5; D possibly corresponds to TRBD1 (6 bases). CDR1 is KGHSH and CDR2 is LQKENI in the germline V gene. V was clipped by 4 bases and J by 3 bases, with 15 bases between them. There are 15 residues in the CDR3. The CDR3 is CASSQGVPSEETQYF. The CDR3 DNA follows: TGTGCCAGCTCACAGGGGGTTCCTTCGGAAGAGACCCAGTACTTC. The full variable domain, with the rest looked up from reference TRBV18 and TRBJ2-5, is NAGVMQNPRHLVRRRGQEARLRCSPMKGHSHVYWYRQLPEEGLKFMVYLQKENIIDESGMPKERFSAEFPKEGPSILRIQQVVRGDSAAYFCASSQGVPSEETQYFGPGTRLLVL.

The chain links TRBV4-3 to TRBJ2-4, with 7 positions matching TRBD1. This CDR3 region has 13 residues. Germline assignment: CDR1 LGHNA and CDR2 YSLEER. The trim removed 1 base at V and 13 bases at J, leaving 7 bases unmatched. The CDR3 reads CASSQGRQGRQYF. In DNA form, the CDR3 reads TGCGCCAGCAGCCAAGGACGACAGGGTCGGCAGTACTTC.

The V gene is TRBV4-3, the J gene TRBJ2-1; 8 nucleotides match TRBD2. CDR3 length equals 16 residues. The junction had 5 bases not matched to a gene; V was cut back by 0 bases and J by 4 bases. The germline V gene has CDR1 LGHNA and CDR2 YSLEER. The CDR3 DNA follows: TGCGCCAGCAGCCAAGAATGGCTAGCGGGTTACAATGAGCAGTTCTTC. Encoded protein: CASSQEWLAGYNEQFF.

The chain links TRBV4-1 to TRBJ1-1; the D is unclear. Germline CDR1 reads MGHRA; CDR2 reads YSYEKL. Trimming shortened V by 1 base and J by 2 bases, and 8 bases separated the two germline ends. The CDR3 extends over 14 amino acids. This chain's CDR3 is CASSQVGVNTEAFF. The DNA for the CDR3 is TGCGCCAGCAGCCAAGTAGGAGTTAACACTGAAGCTTTCTTT.

The V gene is TRBV18, the J gene TRBJ2-3; TRBD2 matches at 14 bases. Germline assignment: CDR1 KGHSH and CDR2 LQKENI. This CDR3 spans 17 amino acids. The V gene end was trimmed by 5 bases and the J gene end by 3 bases; junction bases not matched to a gene: 7. The CDR3 spells CASSSGTSGSGTDTQYF. CDR3 in DNA: TGTGCCAGCTCATCCGGGACTAGCGGGAGTGGGACAGATACGCAGTATTTT.

The CDR3 nucleotides read TGTGCCAGCAGCTCCGCCGGGACAGGGGTCGACACTGAAGCTTTCTTT. It specifies CASSSAGTGVDTEAFF. V and J are TRBV7-8 and TRBJ1-1; 10 bases line up with TRBD1. This CDR3 region has 16 residues. The junction had 8 bases not matched to a gene; V was cut back by 4 bases and J by 3 bases. The germline CDR1 and CDR2 sequences are SGHVS and FQNEAQ.

The gene calls are TRBV28 and TRBJ2-7, with 7 positions matching TRBD1. CDR3 size: 14 residues. Trimming cost V 8 bases and J 0 bases; bases outside gene matches: 7. Germline V gene sequence: CDR1 MDHEN, CDR2 SYDVKM. CDR3 amino acids: CASLLQGSSYEQYF. The CDR3 bases are TGTGCCAGCCTCTTACAGGGGAGCTCCTACGAGCAGTACTTC.

This chain links TRBV7-9 with TRBJ1-2; D is uncertain. The CDR3 loop spans 13 amino acids. Trimming removed 5 bases from V and 5 bases from J, with 12 bases in between. The germline gives CDR1 SEHNR, CDR2 FQNEAQ (reference sequence). The CDR3 DNA sequence: TGTGCCAGCAGCCTTACATCCGTATATGGCTACACCTTC. Translated, it gives CASSLTSVYGYTF.

V and J are TRBV6-5 and TRBJ1-2; D not resolved. CDR1 is MNHEY and CDR2 is SVGAGI in the germline V gene. This CDR3 has 13 residues. Trimming took off 3 bases at V and 4 bases at J, with 9 bases between the two ends. CDR3 region: CASSYWATYGYTF. For the CDR3, the DNA is TGTGCCAGCAGTTATTGGGCGACCTATGGCTACACCTTC.